This T cell receptor (beta chain) originates from a study of cytomegalovirus exposure and HLA in healthy donors. Study-wide results and limits: Prior analysis indicated that the majority of TCR beta V segments exhibited productivity approximately 87% or approximately 30% of the time. Associated with cytomegalovirus, according to the listing, were about 160 TCR beta chains. Apparent HLA restriction characterized most CMV-associated TCR beta chains in a later analysis. In a later analysis, donors in an Asian-associated ancestry cluster reportedly had fewer N-insertions in productive TCRs than the cohort mean.

60 Vbeta and 13 Jbeta primers were used in PCR. The assay was immunoSEQ multiplex PCR, and TCRdb's table has in-frame clones only and misses some. This table has about 180,000 clones, over 70% appearing once. Points on this clone: No antigen is known for it.

Germline CDR1 reads SNHLY; CDR2 reads FYNNEI. CDR3 size: 14 residues. This TCR derives from a man aged 18 to 35 in good health and CMV-seronegative. The gene calls are TRBV2 and TRBJ2-5; the D gene is possibly TRBD1 (8 bases). The better agreement between TRBJ2-7 and the DNA end casts doubt on the J call. Material: PBMCs. As DNA, the CDR3 is TGTGCCAGCGGGGGGGACAGGCTAACCTACGAGCAGTACTTC. Its protein product is CASGGDRLTYEQYF.